One and the same sample provided the 13 T cell receptor beta chains below, sequenced in a study of blood T cell repertoires in COVID-19. Libraries were prepared by immunoSEQ multiplex PCR; TCRdb keeps only in-frame clonotypes and omits some of them. The data hold over 95,000 clones, with about four fifths observed a single time. The material sequenced was peripheral blood. These receptors were taken from a human donor in a cohort sampled during active COVID-19.

The genes are TRBV5-8 and TRBJ2-3, with 12 bases identical to TRBD2. With 0 bases clipped from V and 2 bases from J, the junction kept 7 bases outside the gene matches. CDR1 is SGHTS, CDR2 YDEGEE, per germline. CDR3 length: 18 amino acids. In DNA, the CDR3 is TGTGCCAGCAGCTTGGCGATACGGACTAGCGGGGTCACAGATACGCAGTATTTT. As protein: CASSLAIRTSGVTDTQYF.

The chain recombines TRBV5-6 with TRBJ1-6, with a weak D call TRBD1 (5 bases). V lost 4 bases and J 7 bases, leaving 12 bases between the germline ends. CDR3 length: 14 residues. CDR1 and CDR2 from the germline V gene are SGHDT and YYEEEE. The CDR3 DNA sequence: TGTGCCAGCAGCAGCGGGACGGCGAATTCACCCCTCCACTTT. Translated, it gives CASSSGTANSPLHF.

The chain is built from TRBV6-5 and TRBJ2-7; 7 nucleotides match TRBD1. J gave up 2 bases and V 7 bases, and 8 bases lay outside the gene matches. Germline CDR1 and CDR2: MNHEY and SVGAGI. The CDR3 totals 14 residues. CDR3 bases: TGTGCCAGCACAACGAGACAGGGTACCTACGAGCAGTACTTC. It translates to CASTTRQGTYEQYF.

V usage is TRBV6-2 or TRBV6-3 and J usage is TRBJ1-1; D gene unclear. Germline CDR1 MNHEY, CDR2 SVGEGT. CDR3 length: 13 amino acids. V lost 2 bases and J 4 bases, leaving 8 bases between the germline ends. CDR3: CASSYMRSTEAFF. The CDR3 DNA follows: TGTGCCAGCAGTTACATGAGGTCCACTGAAGCTTTCTTT.

V gene TRBV6-7 combines with J gene TRBJ1-3; 9 nucleotides line up with TRBD1. TRBV6-7 is assigned to the ORF class and has an uncertain function. This CDR3 contains 15 residues. With V trimmed by 2 bases and J by 4 bases, 3 bases remained unmatched. This CDR3 is CASSYTGQGGNTIYF. CDR3 nucleotide sequence: TGTGCCAGCAGTTACACGGGACAGGGAGGAAACACCATATATTTT.

The chain recombines TRBV7-9 with TRBJ2-1; 7 bases align to TRBD1. This CDR3 spans 15 amino acids. After removal of 4 bases from V and 10 bases from J, the junction contained 13 bases not matched to a gene. Germline V gene lookup returns CDR1 SEHNR and CDR2 FQNEAQ (reference sequence). The CDR3 protein is CASSSSGQVRREQFF. For the CDR3, the DNA is TGTGCCAGCAGCTCAAGCGGACAGGTTCGGCGCGAGCAGTTCTTC.

The V gene is TRBV24-1, the J gene TRBJ2-7; the D is unclear. Trimming took off 4 bases at V and 2 bases at J, with 17 bases between the two ends. CDR1 and CDR2 from the germline V gene are KGHDR and SFDVKD. The CDR3 contains 16 residues. The CDR3 DNA reads as TGTGCCACCAGTGACCCTAAGGCAGGCCGGACCTACGAGCAGTACTTC. Encoded protein: CATSDPKAGRTYEQYF.

The gene calls are TRBV6-4 and TRBJ2-7; the D gene is possibly TRBD2 (6 bases). Germline V CDR1 and CDR2: MRHNA, SNTAGT. The V gene lost 9 bases and the J gene lost 0 bases, with 18 bases spanning the gap. The CDR3 totals 15 residues. The DNA for the CDR3 is TGTGCCAGGCTGACCCGGAGGGTGAGCTCCTACGAGCAGTACTTC. The encoded protein is CARLTRRVSSYEQYF.

This chain uses TRBV9 with TRBJ1-1, with TRBD1 matching over 7 bases. The germline CDR1 and CDR2 sequences are SGDLS and YYNGEE. The length of the CDR3 is 15 residues. The ends lost 0 bases at V and 1 base at J; junction bases unmatched: 3. Here the CDR3 DNA reads TGTGCCAGCAGCGTAGCTGGGACAGAGAACACTGAAGCTTTCTTT. As protein: CASSVAGTENTEAFF.

The chain uses TRBV11-2 and TRBJ2-7, with TRBD1 as a possible D gene (6 bases). Trimming took 4 bases from V and 2 from J, leaving 12 bases between them. Germline V gives CDR1 SGHAT, CDR2 FQNNGV. This CDR3 contains 14 residues. The CDR3 DNA reads TGTGCCAGCAGCTCCCAGGGGATAACCTACGAGCAGTACTTC. Translating it yields CASSSQGITYEQYF.

This CDR3 is CASSPTGGAETQYF. In DNA form, the CDR3 reads TGTGCCAGCTCACCAACAGGGGGAGCAGAGACCCAGTACTTC. The chain is built from TRBV18 and TRBJ2-5, with 8 bases fitting TRBD1. The CDR3 is 14 amino acids. Germline-derived CDR1 and CDR2 are KGHSH and LQKENI. J gave up 4 bases and V 2 bases, and 3 bases lay outside the gene matches.

The chain carries TRBV28 and TRBJ1-6; 8 bases fit TRBD1. Germline V lookup: CDR1 MDHEN, CDR2 SYDVKM. The CDR3 has 14 residues. V lost 6 bases, J lost 8 bases, and 6 bases stayed unmatched. Here the CDR3 reads CASSLGQGYSPLHF. Written as DNA, the CDR3 is TGTGCCAGCAGCCTAGGACAGGGTTATTCACCCCTCCACTTT.

V usage is TRBV5-1 and J usage is TRBJ2-1, with TRBD1 matching over 10 bases. This CDR3 is 14 amino acids long. The V and J ends lost 4 bases and 4 bases, in that order; junction bases with no gene match: 2. Germline V CDR1 and CDR2: SGHRS, YFSETQ. The CDR3 nucleotides are TGCGCCAGCAGCAGGGGACAGGGGTACAATGAGCAGTTCTTC. It encodes CASSRGQGYNEQFF.